This T cell receptor beta chain was recorded in a study of T cells in tumors after PD-1 blockade. Study summary: No patient had prior checkpoint blockade, systemic immunosuppression, or radiotherapy within 4 weeks. Either cemiplimab 350 mg every 2 weeks or pembrolizumab 200 mg every 3 weeks was given. Daily vismodegib 150 mg continued in a subset of anti-PD-1-treated patients.

On this clone: Its antigen remains unknown.

Study-level results: Some novel exhausted tumor clones appeared in pre-treatment blood, suggesting peripheral recruitment.

Generated by immunoSEQ multiplex PCR, the TCRdb table keeps only in-frame clones and is missing some. The profile shows 60,000 or so clones, roughly 78% of them singletons. V dropped 5 bases and J dropped 0 bases, with 14 bases sitting between them. The CDR3 loop spans 17 amino acids. Per the germline V gene, CDR1 is LNHDA and CDR2 is SQIVND (reference sequence). The V call is TRBV19, the J call TRBJ2-6, with TRBD2 as a possible D gene (6 bases). The receptor comes from a human donor with basal cell carcinoma. The sequencing used PBMCs, collected before anti-PD-1 treatment. The CDR3 bases are TGTGCCAGTAGTGAGAGGGGACTCTCCTCTGGGGCCAACGTCCTGACTTTC. Protein: CASSERGLSSGANVLTF.